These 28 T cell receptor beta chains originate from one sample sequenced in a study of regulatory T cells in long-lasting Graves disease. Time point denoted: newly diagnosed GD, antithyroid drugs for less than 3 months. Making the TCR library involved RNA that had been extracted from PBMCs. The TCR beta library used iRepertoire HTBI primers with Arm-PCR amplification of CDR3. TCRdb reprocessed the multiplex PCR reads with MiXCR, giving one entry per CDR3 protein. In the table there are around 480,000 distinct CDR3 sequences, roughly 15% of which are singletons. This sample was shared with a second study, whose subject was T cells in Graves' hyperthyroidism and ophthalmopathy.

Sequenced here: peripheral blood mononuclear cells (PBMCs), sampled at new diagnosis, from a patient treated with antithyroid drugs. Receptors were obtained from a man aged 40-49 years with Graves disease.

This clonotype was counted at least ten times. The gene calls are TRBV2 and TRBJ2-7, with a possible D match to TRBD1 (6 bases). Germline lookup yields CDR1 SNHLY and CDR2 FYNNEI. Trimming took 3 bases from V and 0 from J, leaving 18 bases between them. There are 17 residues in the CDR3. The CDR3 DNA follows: TGTGCCAGCAGTGACCCATTGACAGGCGAGAGCTCCTACGAGCAGTACTTC. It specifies CASSDPLTGESSYEQYF.

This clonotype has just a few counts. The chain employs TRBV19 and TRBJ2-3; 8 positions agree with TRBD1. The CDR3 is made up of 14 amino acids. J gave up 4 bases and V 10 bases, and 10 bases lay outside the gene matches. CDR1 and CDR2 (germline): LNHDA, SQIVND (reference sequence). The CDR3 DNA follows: TGTGCCACTGCCTGGGACAGGAACGCAGATACGCAGTATTTT. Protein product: CATAWDRNADTQYF.

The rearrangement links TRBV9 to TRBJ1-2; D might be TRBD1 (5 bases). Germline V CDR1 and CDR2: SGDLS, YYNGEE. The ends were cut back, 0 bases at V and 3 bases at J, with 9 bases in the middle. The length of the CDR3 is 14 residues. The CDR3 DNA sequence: TGTGCCAGCAGCGTAGGCAGGGCGGACTATGGCTACACCTTC. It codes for CASSVGRADYGYTF.

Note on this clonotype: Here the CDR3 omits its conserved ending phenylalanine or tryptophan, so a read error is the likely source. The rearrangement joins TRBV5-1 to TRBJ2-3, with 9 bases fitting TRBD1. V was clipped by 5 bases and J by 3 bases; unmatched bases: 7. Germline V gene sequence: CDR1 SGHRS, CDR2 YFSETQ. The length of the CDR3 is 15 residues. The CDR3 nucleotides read TGCGCCAGCAGTCGGGGGGACAGGGCAACAGATACGCAGTATCTT. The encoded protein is CASSRGDRATDTQYL.

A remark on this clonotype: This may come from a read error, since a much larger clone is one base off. Here the CDR3 reads CASSFNTDTQYF. In DNA form, the CDR3 reads TGTGCCAGCAGTTTCAACACAGATACGCAGTATTTT. The chain combines TRBV3-1 with TRBJ2-3; D uncertain. CDR3 size: 12 residues. Trimming stripped 6 bases from V and 2 bases from J, with 6 bases between. Germline V lookup: CDR1 LGHDT, CDR2 YNNKEL (reference sequence).

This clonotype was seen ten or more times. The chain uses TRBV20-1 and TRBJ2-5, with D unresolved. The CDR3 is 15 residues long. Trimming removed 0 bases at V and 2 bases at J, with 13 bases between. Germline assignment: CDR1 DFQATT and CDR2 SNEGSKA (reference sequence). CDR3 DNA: TGCAGTGCTAGAGATCGAGAGGCGATACAAGAGACCCAGTACTTC. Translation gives CSARDREAIQETQYF.

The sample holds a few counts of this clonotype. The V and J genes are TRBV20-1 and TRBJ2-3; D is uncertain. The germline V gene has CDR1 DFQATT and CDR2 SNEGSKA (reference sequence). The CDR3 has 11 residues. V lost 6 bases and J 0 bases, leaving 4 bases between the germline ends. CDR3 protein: CSAQSTDTQYF. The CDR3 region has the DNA TGCAGTGCGCAGAGCACAGATACGCAGTATTTT.

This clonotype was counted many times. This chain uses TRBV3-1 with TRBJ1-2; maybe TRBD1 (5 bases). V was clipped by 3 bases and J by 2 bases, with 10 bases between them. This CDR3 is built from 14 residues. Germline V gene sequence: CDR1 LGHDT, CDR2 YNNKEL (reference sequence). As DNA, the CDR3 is TGTGCCAGCAGCCACCCGGGACGGAACTATGGCTACACCTTC. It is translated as CASSHPGRNYGYTF.

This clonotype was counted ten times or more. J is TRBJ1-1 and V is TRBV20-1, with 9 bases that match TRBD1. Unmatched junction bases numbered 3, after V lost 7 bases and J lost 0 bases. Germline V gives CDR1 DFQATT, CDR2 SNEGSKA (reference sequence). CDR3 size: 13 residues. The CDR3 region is CSGTGGLNTEAFF. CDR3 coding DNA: TGCAGTGGAACAGGGGGCCTGAACACTGAAGCTTTCTTT.

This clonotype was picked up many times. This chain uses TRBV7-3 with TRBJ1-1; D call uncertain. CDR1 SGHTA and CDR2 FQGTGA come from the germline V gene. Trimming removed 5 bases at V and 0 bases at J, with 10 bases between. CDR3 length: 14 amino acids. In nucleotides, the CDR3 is TGTGCCAGCAGCCCAAAGGGTCTGAACACTGAAGCTTTCTTT. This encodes CASSPKGLNTEAFF.

CDR3 sequence: CASSGQDISNQPQHF. The CDR3 nucleotides read TGTGCCAGCAGCGGACAGGATATTAGCAATCAGCCCCAGCATTTT. The J gene is TRBJ1-5, the V gene TRBV6-1; 7 nucleotides match TRBD1. V trimming: 6 bases; J trimming: 0 bases; junction bases outside the gene matches: 5. The CDR3 loop spans 15 amino acids. Per the germline V gene, CDR1 is MNHNS and CDR2 is SASEGT.

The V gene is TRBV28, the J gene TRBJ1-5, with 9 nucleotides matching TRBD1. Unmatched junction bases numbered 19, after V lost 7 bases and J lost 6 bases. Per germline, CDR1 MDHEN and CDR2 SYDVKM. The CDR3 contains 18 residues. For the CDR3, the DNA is TGTGCCAGCAACCTTATCCGGGACAGGGCGCGTAGAGGTCAGCCCCAGCATTTT. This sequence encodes CASNLIRDRARRGQPQHF.

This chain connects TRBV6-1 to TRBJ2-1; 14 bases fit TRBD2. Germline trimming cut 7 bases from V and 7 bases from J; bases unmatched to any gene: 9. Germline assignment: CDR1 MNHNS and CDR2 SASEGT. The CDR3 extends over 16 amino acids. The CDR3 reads CASTPGTSGSRNEQFF. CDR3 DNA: TGTGCCAGCACTCCAGGGACTAGCGGGAGCAGAAATGAGCAGTTCTTC.

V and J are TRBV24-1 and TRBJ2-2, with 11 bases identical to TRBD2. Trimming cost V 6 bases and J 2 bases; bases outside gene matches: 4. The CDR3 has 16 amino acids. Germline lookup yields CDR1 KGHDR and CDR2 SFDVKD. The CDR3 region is CATSPGLADNTGELFF. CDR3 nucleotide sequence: TGTGCCACCAGTCCGGGACTAGCGGACAACACCGGGGAGCTGTTTTTT.

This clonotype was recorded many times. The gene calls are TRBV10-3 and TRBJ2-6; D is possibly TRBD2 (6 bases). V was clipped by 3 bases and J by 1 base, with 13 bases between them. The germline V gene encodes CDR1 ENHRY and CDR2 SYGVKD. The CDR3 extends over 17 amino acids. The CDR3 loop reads CAISDLEGRSGANVLTF. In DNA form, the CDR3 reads TGTGCCATCAGTGACCTGGAGGGGAGGTCTGGGGCCAACGTCCTGACTTTC.

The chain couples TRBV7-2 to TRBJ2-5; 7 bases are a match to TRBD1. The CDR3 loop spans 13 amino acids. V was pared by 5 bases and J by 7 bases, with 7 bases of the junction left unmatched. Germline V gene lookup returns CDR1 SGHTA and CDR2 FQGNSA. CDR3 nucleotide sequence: TGTGCCAGCAGCCCGACAGGGTATGGGACCCAGTACTTC. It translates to CASSPTGYGTQYF.

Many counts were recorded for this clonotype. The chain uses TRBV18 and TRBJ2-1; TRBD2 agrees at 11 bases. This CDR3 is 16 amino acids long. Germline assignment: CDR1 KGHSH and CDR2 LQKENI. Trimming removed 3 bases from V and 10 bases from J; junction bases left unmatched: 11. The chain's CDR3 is CASSPLAGGFLWEQFF. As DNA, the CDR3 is TGTGCCAGCTCACCCCTAGCGGGAGGATTCCTCTGGGAGCAGTTCTTC. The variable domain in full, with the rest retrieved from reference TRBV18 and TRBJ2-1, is NAGVMQNPRHLVRRRGQEARLRCSPMKGHSHVYWYRQLPEEGLKFMVYLQKENIIDESGMPKERFSAEFPKEGPSILRIQQVVRGDSAAYFCASSPLAGGFLWEQFFGPGTRLTVL.

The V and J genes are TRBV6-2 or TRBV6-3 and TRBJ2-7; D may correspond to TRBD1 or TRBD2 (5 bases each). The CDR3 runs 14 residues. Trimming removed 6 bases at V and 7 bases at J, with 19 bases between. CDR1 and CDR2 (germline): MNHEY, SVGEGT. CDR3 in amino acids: CASSPAHGAREQYF. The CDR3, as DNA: TGTGCCAGCAGCCCTGCTCACGGGGCGCGGGAGCAGTACTTC.

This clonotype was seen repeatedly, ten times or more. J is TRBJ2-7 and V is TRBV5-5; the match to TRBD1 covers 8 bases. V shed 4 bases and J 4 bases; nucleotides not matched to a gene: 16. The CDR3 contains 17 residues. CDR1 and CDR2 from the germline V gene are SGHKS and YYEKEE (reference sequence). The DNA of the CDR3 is TGTGCCAGCAGCCCCGACAGGGGCCCTGGTGGCATATACGAGCAGTACTTC. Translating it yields CASSPDRGPGGIYEQYF.

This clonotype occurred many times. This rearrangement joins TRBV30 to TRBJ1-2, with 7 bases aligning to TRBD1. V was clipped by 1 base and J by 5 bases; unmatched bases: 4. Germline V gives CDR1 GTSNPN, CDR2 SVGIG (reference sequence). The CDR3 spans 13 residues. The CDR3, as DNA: TGTGCCTGGAGTGCCGGGGACAGATATGGCTACACCTTC. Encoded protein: CAWSAGDRYGYTF.

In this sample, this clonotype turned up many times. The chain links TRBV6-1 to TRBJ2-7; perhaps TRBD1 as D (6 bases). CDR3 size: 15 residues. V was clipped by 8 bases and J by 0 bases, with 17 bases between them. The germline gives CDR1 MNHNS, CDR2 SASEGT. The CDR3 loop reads CASGTGSLGSYEQYF. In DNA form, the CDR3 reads TGTGCCAGCGGAACAGGGAGCCTTGGCTCCTACGAGCAGTACTTC.

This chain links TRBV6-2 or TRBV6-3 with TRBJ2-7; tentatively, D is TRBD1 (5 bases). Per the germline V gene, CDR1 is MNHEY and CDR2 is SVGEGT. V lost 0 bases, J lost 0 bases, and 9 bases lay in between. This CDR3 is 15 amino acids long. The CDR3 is CASSYSGASSYEQYF. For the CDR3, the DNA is TGTGCCAGCAGTTACTCTGGGGCTAGCTCCTACGAGCAGTACTTC.

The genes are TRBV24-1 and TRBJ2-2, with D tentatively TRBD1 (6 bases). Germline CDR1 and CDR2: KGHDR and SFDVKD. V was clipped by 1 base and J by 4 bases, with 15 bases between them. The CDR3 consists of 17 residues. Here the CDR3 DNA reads TGTGCCACCAGTGATTTCTCCACAGGGTACAGCACCGGGGAGCTGTTTTTT. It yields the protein CATSDFSTGYSTGELFF.

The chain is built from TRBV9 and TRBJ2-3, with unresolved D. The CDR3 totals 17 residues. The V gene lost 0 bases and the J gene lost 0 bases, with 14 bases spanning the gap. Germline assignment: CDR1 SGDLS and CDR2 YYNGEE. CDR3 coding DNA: TGTGCCAGCAGCGTAGTGACGGGCGTGACTAGCACAGATACGCAGTATTTT. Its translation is CASSVVTGVTSTDTQYF.

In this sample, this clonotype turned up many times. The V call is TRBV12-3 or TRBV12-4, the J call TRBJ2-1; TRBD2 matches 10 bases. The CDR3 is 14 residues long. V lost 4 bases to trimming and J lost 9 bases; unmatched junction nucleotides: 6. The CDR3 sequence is CASSSQAGGPEQFF. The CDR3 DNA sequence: TGTGCCAGCAGTTCCCAAGCGGGAGGGCCTGAGCAGTTCTTC.

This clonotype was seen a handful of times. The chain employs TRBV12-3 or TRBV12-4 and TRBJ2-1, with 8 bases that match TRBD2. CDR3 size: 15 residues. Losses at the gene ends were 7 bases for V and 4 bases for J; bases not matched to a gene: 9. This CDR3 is CASTLGLDIYNEQFF. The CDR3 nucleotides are TGTGCCAGCACCTTGGGACTAGACATATACAATGAGCAGTTCTTC.

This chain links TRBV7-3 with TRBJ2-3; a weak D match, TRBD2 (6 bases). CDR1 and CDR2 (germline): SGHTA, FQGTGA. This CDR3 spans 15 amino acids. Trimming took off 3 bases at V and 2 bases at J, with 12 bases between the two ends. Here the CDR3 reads CASSLGLSFTDTQYF. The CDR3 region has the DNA TGTGCCAGCAGCTTGGGACTGTCGTTCACAGATACGCAGTATTTT.

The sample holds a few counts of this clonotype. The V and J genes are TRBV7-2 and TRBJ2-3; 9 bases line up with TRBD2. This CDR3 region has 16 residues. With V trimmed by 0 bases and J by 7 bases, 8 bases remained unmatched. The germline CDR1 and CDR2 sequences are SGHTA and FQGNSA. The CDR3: CASSLAGAGGLNTQYF. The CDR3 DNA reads TGTGCCAGCAGCTTAGCGGGGGCGGGAGGGCTGAATACGCAGTATTTT.